This TCR beta chain is from a study of cytomegalovirus exposure and HLA in healthy donors. Study details: For the 300 to 450 genotyped donors, 65% to 90% fell within the Caucasian-associated ancestry cluster. Points from the study as a whole: Sequence variants that were highly shared formed a cluster that was likely a sequencing artifact. According to an earlier analysis, most TCR beta V segments yielded productive rearrangements about 90% or about 30% of the time.

This CDR3 has 16 amino acids. V trimming: 1 base; J trimming: 9 bases; junction bases outside the gene matches: 14. The V gene's germline CDR1 is SQVTM and CDR2 ANQGSEA. The PCR ran on 60 Vbeta and 13 Jbeta primers. Assay: immunoSEQ multiplex PCR; the TCRdb copy retains only in-frame clones and omits some. The sample gives tens of thousands of clones, approximately 88% of which show up once; 2.1% is in the top ten. This clone was recorded once. Its antigen is unidentified. The sample taken for sequencing was PBMCs. The chain uses TRBV29-1 and TRBJ2-1; 8 bases map to TRBD1. This clonotype was sampled from a man aged 18-30 years in good health and CMV-seronegative. The CDR3 DNA sequence: TGCAGCGTTGAAGGAGGCGCAGGGGGCGCGCGAGGTGAGCAGTTCTTC. Amino acid sequence: CSVEGGAGGARGEQFF.